The rows below give T cell receptor beta chains drawn from one sample of a study of blood T cells in healthy people across ages. TCRdb re-analysed the 5' RACE reads in MiXCR, keeping a single row per CDR3 protein. This table holds approximately 1.5 million distinct CDR3 sequences, roughly 43% found once. The sample taken for sequencing was blood. The source is a woman aged 18-29 years in good health. The CDR3 runs from the conserved cysteine through the conserved F or W. A D gene is named only where the DNA matches it firmly. Expanded clones get a size class; other rows say once, few or many, or leave the size out.

>.|TRBJ1-2|TRBV27|few
CASSSSPWENYGYTF
TGTGCCAGCAGTTCCTCCCCCTGGGAGAACTATGGCTACACCTTC
>.|TRBJ2-1|TRBV20-1|many
CSARGGDTYNEQFF
TGCAGTGCAAGAGGGGGGGACACCTACAATGAGCAGTTCTTC
>.|TRBJ1-1|TRBV27|.
CASSFNVNTEAFF
TGTGCCAGCAGTTTTAACGTTAACACTGAAGCTTTCTTT
>.|TRBJ1-1|TRBV7-8|few
CASSDRVLNTEAFF
TGTGCCAGCAGCGACCGGGTCCTTAACACTGAAGCTTTCTTT
>.|TRBJ2-5|TRBV5-1|.
CASSLLGVGETQYF
TGCGCCAGCAGCTTGTTAGGGGTCGGAGAGACCCAGTACTTC
>.|TRBJ1-5|TRBV6-6|few
CANGLRDSQPQHF
TGTGCCAACGGTCTCAGGGATTCCCAGCCCCAGCATTTT
>.|TRBJ1-1|TRBV10-3|.
CAISDRQRTLNTEAFF
TGTGCCATCAGTGACCGACAGCGAACTCTGAACACTGAAGCTTTCTTT
>TRBD2|TRBJ2-1|TRBV7-9|.
CAERDYNKQFF
TGTGCCGAGCGGGACTACAATAAGCAGTTCTTC
>.|TRBJ2-3|TRBV9|.
CAGGPEGSTDTQYF
TGTGCCGGCGGCCCGGAAGGCAGCACAGATACGCAGTATTTT
>TRBD1|TRBJ1-2|TRBV27|.
CASSPLTSLWTGFGYTF
TGTGCCAGCAGCCCCCTAACGTCGCTTTGGACAGGGTTTGGCTACACCTTC
>.|TRBJ2-3|TRBV7-8|.
CASTPGRVTDTQYF
TGTGCCAGCACCCCCGGCAGGGTAACAGATACGCAGTATTTT
>.|TRBJ1-2|TRBV20-1|.
CSARGWYGYTF
TGCAGTGCACGGGGATGGTATGGCTACACCTTC
>.|TRBJ1-4|TRBV10-3|few
CAVARGASVVEKLFF
TGTGCCGTCGCGCGGGGGGCTTCGGTGGTGGAAAAACTGTTTTTT
>.|TRBJ1-1|TRBV7-2|few
CASRYGASNTEAFF
TGTGCCAGCAGGTACGGGGCTTCGAACACTGAAGCTTTCTTT
>TRBD2|TRBJ2-5|TRBV6-6|few
CASRSGGLETQYF
TGTGCCAGCAGGTCCGGGGGGTTGGAGACCCAGTACTTC
>TRBD2|TRBJ2-1|TRBV20-1|few
CSARDPTGSGRAHEQFF
TGCAGTGCTAGAGACCCTACCGGGTCCGGGAGGGCCCATGAGCAGTTCTTC
>.|TRBJ2-7|TRBV2|few
CASSEATLSYEQYF
TGTGCCAGCAGTGAGGCGACCCTATCCTACGAGCAGTACTTC
>.|TRBJ2-7|TRBV6-2/TRBV6-3|.
CASSYEASSYYEQYF
TGTGCCAGCAGTTATGAAGCTAGCAGCTACTACGAGCAGTACTTC
>.|TRBJ2-1|TRBV12-3/TRBV12-4|.
CASSFLGEHNEQFF
TGTGCCAGCAGTTTTTTGGGGGAGCACAATGAGCAGTTCTTC
>.|TRBJ2-5|TRBV9|.
CASSVGVGLAQYF
TGTGCCAGCAGCGTAGGGGTAGGATTGGCCCAGTACTTC
>TRBD1|TRBJ1-1|TRBV6-5|few
CASSPRGQSEAFF
TGTGCCAGCAGTCCCAGGGGACAGTCTGAAGCTTTCTTT
>.|TRBJ1-4|TRBV23-1|.
CASSHLLNEKLFF
TGCGCCAGCAGTCATCTTCTCAATGAAAAACTGTTTTTT
>.|TRBJ1-4|TRBV11-2|few
CASSSLGQTTNEKLFF
TGTGCCAGCAGCTCTCTAGGACAGACAACTAATGAAAAACTGTTTTTT
>TRBD2|TRBJ2-3|TRBV6-5|few
CASSTGLAGVDTQYF
TGTGCCAGCAGCACCGGACTGGCGGGAGTTGATACGCAGTATTTT